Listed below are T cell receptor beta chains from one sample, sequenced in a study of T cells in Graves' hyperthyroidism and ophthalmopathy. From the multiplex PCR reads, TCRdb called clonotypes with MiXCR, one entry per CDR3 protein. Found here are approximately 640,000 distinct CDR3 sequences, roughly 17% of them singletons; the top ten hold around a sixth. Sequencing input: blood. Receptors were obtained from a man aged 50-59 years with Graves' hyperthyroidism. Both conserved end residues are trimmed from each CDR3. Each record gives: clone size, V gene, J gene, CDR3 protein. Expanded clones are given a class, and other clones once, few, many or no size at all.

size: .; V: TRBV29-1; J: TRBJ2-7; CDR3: SVVQSYEQY
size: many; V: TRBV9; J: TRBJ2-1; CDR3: ASSPGLASYNEQF
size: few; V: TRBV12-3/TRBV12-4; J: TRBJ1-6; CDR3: ASRHGGSNSPLH
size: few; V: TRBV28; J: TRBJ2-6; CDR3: ASSLRRTGAANVLT
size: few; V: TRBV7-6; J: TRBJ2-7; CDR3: ASPLVGDTSDEQY
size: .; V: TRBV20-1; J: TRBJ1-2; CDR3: SAREGRSTYGYT
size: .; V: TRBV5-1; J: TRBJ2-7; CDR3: ASSLGGLREYYEQY
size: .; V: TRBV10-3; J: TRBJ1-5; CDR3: AISETGGVRPQH
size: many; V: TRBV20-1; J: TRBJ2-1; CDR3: SASGTNSPRDEQF
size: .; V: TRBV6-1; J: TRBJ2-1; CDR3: ASTTAGRPYNEQF
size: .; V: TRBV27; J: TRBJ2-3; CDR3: ASSPSVLADTQY
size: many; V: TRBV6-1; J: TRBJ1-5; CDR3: ASSDSSLMLDLSNQPQH
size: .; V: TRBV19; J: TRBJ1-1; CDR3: ASSIVSNMNTEAF
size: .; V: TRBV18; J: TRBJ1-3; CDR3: ASSQRQGVPSSSGNTIY
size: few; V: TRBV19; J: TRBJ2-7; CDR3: ASSITSGRVHEQY
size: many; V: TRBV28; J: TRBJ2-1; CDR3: ASRSSAGSSYNEQF
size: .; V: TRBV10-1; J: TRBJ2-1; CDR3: ASSESGWASGSNEQF
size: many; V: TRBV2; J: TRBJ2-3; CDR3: ASSEGRESTDTQY
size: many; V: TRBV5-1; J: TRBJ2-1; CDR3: ASSLNGDEQF
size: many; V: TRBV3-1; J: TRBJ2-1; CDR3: ASSHRDSNEQF
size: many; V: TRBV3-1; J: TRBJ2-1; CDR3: ASSQDLASSYNEQF
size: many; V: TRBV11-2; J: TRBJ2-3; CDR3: ASSSPRLGDTQY
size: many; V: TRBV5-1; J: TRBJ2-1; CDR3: ASSTSGSTYNEQF
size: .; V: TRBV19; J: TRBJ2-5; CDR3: ASSTNTKTVQETQY
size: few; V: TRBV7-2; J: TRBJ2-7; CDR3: ASSLIGDPYEQY
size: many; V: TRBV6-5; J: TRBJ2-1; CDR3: ASSYGGSGEQF
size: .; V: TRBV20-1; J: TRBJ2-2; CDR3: SARDRGRTGELF
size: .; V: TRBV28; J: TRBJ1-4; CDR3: ASSFTPGGGTNEKPF
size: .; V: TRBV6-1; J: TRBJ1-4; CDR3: AIAGTTQEKLF
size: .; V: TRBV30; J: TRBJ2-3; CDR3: AWSPGQAGTDTQY
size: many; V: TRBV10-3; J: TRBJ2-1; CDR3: AISPIAVSSYNEQF
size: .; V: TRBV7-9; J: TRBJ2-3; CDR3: ASSQSGQGSLNTQY
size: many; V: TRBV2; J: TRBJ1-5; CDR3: ASSATGGKQPQH
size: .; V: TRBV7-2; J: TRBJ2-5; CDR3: ASSLGTGLAGGQETQY
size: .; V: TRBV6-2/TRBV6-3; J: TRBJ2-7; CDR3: ASSYRVAGGRDEQY
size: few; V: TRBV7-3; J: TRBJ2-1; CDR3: ASSLNGGLAGYNEQF
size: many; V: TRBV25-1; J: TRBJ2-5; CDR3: ASSDPGTSGETQY
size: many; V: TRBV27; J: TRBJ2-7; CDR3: ASSLRASFYEQY
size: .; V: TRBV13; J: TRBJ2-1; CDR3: ASRPRGDNEQF
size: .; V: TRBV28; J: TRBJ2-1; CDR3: ASSYPSYYSYNEQF
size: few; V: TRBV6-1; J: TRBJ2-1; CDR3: ARRRPLSGSSYNEQF
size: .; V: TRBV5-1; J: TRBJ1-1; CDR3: ASSSEKGRVTEAF
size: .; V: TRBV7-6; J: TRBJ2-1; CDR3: ASRDQGRSEQF
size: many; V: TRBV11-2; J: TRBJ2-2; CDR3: ACRPSNTGELF
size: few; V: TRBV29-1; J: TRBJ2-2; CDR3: SVEGRFTGELF
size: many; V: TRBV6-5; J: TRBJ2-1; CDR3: ASSYFGGANNEQF
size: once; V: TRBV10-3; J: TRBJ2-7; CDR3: ATSLAGSYEQY
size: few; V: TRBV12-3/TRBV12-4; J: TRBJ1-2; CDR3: ASSLVEDYGYT
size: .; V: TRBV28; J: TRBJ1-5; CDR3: ASSFRSGEGNQPQH
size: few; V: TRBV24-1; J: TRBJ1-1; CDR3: ATSAPGSTEAF
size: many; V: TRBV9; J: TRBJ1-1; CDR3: ASSVAEGTEAF
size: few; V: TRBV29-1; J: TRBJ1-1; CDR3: SVDPMGADINLMNTEAF
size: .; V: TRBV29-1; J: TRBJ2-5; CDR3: SVEVTTGGETQY
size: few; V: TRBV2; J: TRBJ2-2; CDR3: ASTVSGVTGELF
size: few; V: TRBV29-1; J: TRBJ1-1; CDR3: SAVRGENTEAF
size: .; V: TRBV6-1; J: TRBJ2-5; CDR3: ASSEEGGALQY
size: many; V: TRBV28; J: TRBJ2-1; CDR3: AISSGSTNEQF
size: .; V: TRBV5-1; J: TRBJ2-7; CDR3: ASGTGAIYEQY
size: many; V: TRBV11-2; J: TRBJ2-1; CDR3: ASSPGTSGRRYNEQF
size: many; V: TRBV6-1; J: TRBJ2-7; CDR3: ASSFQGSDGKYEQY